These 29 T cell receptor beta chains were all obtained from the same sample, sequenced in a study of blood T cell repertoires in COVID-19. Measured with immunoSEQ multiplex PCR; TCRdb has only the in-frame clones, and not every one. In the table there are about 300,000 clones, about nine tenths of which are singletons. The sequencing input was PBMCs or T cells enriched from blood (not recorded which). These receptors all stem from a man in his thirties or forties who had recovered from COVID-19.

The rearrangement joins TRBV27 to TRBJ2-2; no reliable D call. CDR3 length equals 13 residues. Germline CDR1 reads MNHEY; CDR2 reads SMNVEV (reference sequence). V was pared by 7 bases and J by 7 bases, with 13 bases between. Written as DNA, the CDR3 is TGTGCCAGCACAGGTACCCGGAACGGGGAGCTGTTTTTT. This translates into CASTGTRNGELFF.

The chain employs TRBV6-5 and TRBJ2-1, with TRBD2 matching over 11 bases. Trimming took 6 bases from V and 3 from J; bases not matched to a gene: 4. CDR1 is MNHEY, CDR2 SVGAGI, per germline. This CDR3 is built from 15 residues. The CDR3 sequence: CASSRLAGNYNEQFF. CDR3 bases: TGTGCCAGCAGCAGACTAGCGGGAAACTACAATGAGCAGTTCTTC.

The chain is built from TRBV25-1 and TRBJ1-4; no clear D gene. The CDR3 runs to 15 residues. The ends were cut back, 0 bases at V and 0 bases at J, with 5 bases in the middle. Germline loops: CDR1 MGHDK, CDR2 SYGVNS. The CDR3 reads CASSEYSATNEKLFF. The CDR3 DNA reads as TGTGCCAGCAGTGAATACTCGGCAACTAATGAAAAACTGTTTTTT.

The V call is TRBV15, the J call TRBJ2-1; the match to TRBD2 covers 9 bases. V trimming: 4 bases; J trimming: 10 bases; junction bases outside the gene matches: 14. The germline V gene has CDR1 LNHNV and CDR2 YYDKDF (reference sequence). The CDR3 totals 16 residues. The CDR3: CATSIVSAGGPLEQFF. The CDR3 DNA is TGTGCCACCAGCATAGTCTCGGCGGGAGGGCCTCTCGAGCAGTTCTTC. The full variable domain, with the rest looked up from reference TRBV15 and TRBJ2-1, is DAMVIQNPRYQVTQFGKPVTLSCSQTLNHNVMYWYQQKSSQAPKLLFHYYDKDFNNEADTPDNFQSRRPNTSFCFLDIRSPGLGDTAMYLCATSIVSAGGPLEQFFGPGTRLTVL.

The chain carries TRBV24-1 and TRBJ2-1; D is perhaps TRBD2 (5 bases). Germline CDR1 is KGHDR and CDR2 is SFDVKD. The CDR3 runs 16 residues. V was shortened by 0 bases and J by 9 bases, with 17 bases between the two germline ends. CDR3 sequence reads: CATSDLEGPGVGEQFF. The CDR3 nucleotides are TGTGCCACCAGTGATTTGGAGGGCCCCGGTGTTGGTGAGCAGTTCTTC.

Notes on this clone: One junction end does not reproduce the germline sequence, and a read error may be involved. CDR3 nucleotides: TGTGCTAGCAGCCCAACTAGCGGGAGGGCCATTACTGAGCAGTTCTTC. Translating gives CASSPTSGRAITEQFF. V usage is TRBV7-7 and J usage is TRBJ2-1, with TRBD2 matching 13 bases. Germline V gives CDR1 SSHAT, CDR2 FNYEAQ (reference sequence). This CDR3 spans 16 amino acids.

V is TRBV30 and J is TRBJ1-1; possible D gene TRBD1, 6 bases. V lost 7 bases and J lost 7, with 22 bases in between. The CDR3 is made up of 14 amino acids. Germline assignment: CDR1 GTSNPN and CDR2 SVGIG (reference sequence). The CDR3 region is CAFSFLKQGGEAFF. The CDR3 coding sequence is TGTGCCTTTTCCTTTTTAAAACAGGGCGGTGAAGCTTTCTTT.

The chain carries TRBV6-5 and TRBJ2-1; D possibly corresponds to TRBD2 (7 bases). The germline CDR1 and CDR2 sequences are MNHEY and SVGAGI. V was cut by 2 bases and J by 3 bases, with 8 bases left in between. CDR3 length equals 14 residues. The CDR3 reads CASSYRGGYNEQFF. CDR3 DNA: TGTGCCAGCAGTTACAGGGGGGGCTACAATGAGCAGTTCTTC.

The rearrangement joins TRBV28 to TRBJ2-2; the match to TRBD2 covers 8 bases. J gave up 0 bases and V 2 bases, and 5 bases lay outside the gene matches. Germline assignment: CDR1 MDHEN and CDR2 SYDVKM. CDR3 length equals 17 residues. Written as DNA, the CDR3 is TGTGCCAGCAGTTTAGTGGCGGGGGGCGCGAACACCGGGGAGCTGTTTTTT. This sequence encodes CASSLVAGGANTGELFF. The whole variable domain, remainder taken from reference TRBV28 and TRBJ2-2, is DVKVTQSSRYLVKRTGEKVFLECVQDMDHENMFWYRQDPGLGLRLIYFSYDVKMKEKGDIPEGYSVSREKKERFSLILESASTNQTSMYLCASSLVAGGANTGELFFGEGSRLTVL.

The chain carries TRBV6-1 and TRBJ2-7; TRBD1 matches 7 bases. This CDR3 has 15 residues. Per the germline V gene, CDR1 is MNHNS and CDR2 is SASEGT. V gave up 2 bases and J gave up 4 bases; unmatched junction bases: 8. CDR3 protein: CASSEIRDSEYEQYF. The DNA for the CDR3 is TGTGCCAGCAGTGAAATCCGGGACAGTGAATACGAGCAGTACTTC.

The chain couples TRBV5-1 to TRBJ2-2; maybe TRBD2 (6 bases). Trimming took off 3 bases at V and 2 bases at J, with 11 bases between the two ends. Germline V lookup: CDR1 SGHRS, CDR2 YFSETQ. The CDR3 has 15 residues. The CDR3 reads CASSYGGSNTGELFF. DNA of the CDR3: TGCGCCAGCAGCTATGGAGGGTCAAACACCGGGGAGCTGTTTTTT.

V and J are TRBV10-1 and TRBJ2-1, with TRBD2 identical over 8 bases. Germline trimming cut 2 bases from V and 8 bases from J; bases unmatched to any gene: 8. This CDR3 is 15 amino acids long. Per germline, CDR1 WNHNN and CDR2 SYGVQD (reference sequence). The CDR3 loop reads CASSERGSGKDEQFF. CDR3 DNA: TGCGCCAGCAGTGAGAGGGGTAGCGGGAAGGATGAGCAGTTCTTC.

The chain couples TRBV2 to TRBJ2-3, with a tentative D call TRBD2 (6 bases). This CDR3 spans 16 amino acids. The V gene's germline CDR1 is SNHLY and CDR2 FYNNEI. The germline V and J ends were trimmed by 4 bases and 8 bases, with 22 bases remaining between them. The CDR3 protein is CASSAGRPPVGGTQYF. DNA of the CDR3: TGTGCCAGCAGTGCCGGTAGGCCCCCCGTGGGAGGTACGCAGTATTTT. Based on the CDR3 plus reference TRBV2 and TRBJ2-3, the full variable domain is EPEVTQTPSHQVTQMGQEVILRCVPISNHLYFYWYRQILGQKVEFLVSFYNNEISEKSEIFDDQFSVERPDGSNFTLKIRSTKLEDSAMYFCASSAGRPPVGGTQYFGPGTRLTVL.

V is TRBV9 and J is TRBJ2-5; a weak D match, TRBD1 (6 bases). Trimming stripped 0 bases from V and 1 base from J, with 10 bases between. The CDR3 sequence is 15 residues long. Germline-derived CDR1 and CDR2 are SGDLS and YYNGEE. The CDR3 loop is CASSVAPTGQETQYF. Written as DNA, the CDR3 is TGTGCCAGCAGCGTAGCCCCGACAGGCCAAGAGACCCAGTACTTC.

The chain recombines TRBV28 with TRBJ1-3; 7 bases match TRBD1. The CDR3 has 17 amino acids. Germline CDR1 and CDR2: MDHEN and SYDVKM. The V and J ends lost 3 bases and 3 bases, in that order; junction bases with no gene match: 11. CDR3 in amino acids: CASSLRGPPQNGNTIYF. In DNA, the CDR3 is TGTGCCAGCAGTTTGAGGGGGCCCCCGCAAAATGGAAACACCATATATTTT.

This clone was observed a single time. The chain links TRBV24-1 to TRBJ2-7; 10 bases align to TRBD1. The CDR3 covers 15 residues. V shed 3 bases and J 4 bases; nucleotides not matched to a gene: 5. The germline V gene encodes CDR1 KGHDR and CDR2 SFDVKD. CDR3 in amino acids: CATSDATGGRYEQYF. CDR3 DNA sequence: TGTGCCACCAGTGATGCGACAGGGGGCAGGTACGAGCAGTACTTC.

This chain connects TRBV7-8 to TRBJ1-1; tentative D call: TRBD1 (6 bases). V lost 5 bases, J lost 2 bases, and 12 bases lay in between. CDR3 length: 14 residues. Germline V gene lookup returns CDR1 SGHVS and CDR2 FQNEAQ. CDR3: CASSPYRVNTEAFF. The DNA for the CDR3 is TGTGCCAGCAGCCCTTACAGGGTAAACACTGAAGCTTTCTTT.

This chain joins TRBV19 and TRBJ1-5; no reliable D call. This CDR3 region has 13 residues. Trimming left V 1 base short and J 9 bases short, with 10 bases between. The germline V gene has CDR1 LNHDA and CDR2 SQIVND (reference sequence). CDR3 nucleotides: TGTGCCAGTAGTATAGCTCCCCCAGGGCCCCAGCATTTT. It specifies CASSIAPPGPQHF.

V gene TRBV28 combines with J gene TRBJ1-5; possible D gene TRBD1, 5 bases. This CDR3 is 15 amino acids long. The germline V gene has CDR1 MDHEN and CDR2 SYDVKM. Trimming shortened V by 0 bases and J by 3 bases, and 9 bases separated the two germline ends. The CDR3 sequence is CASSLWGRDNQPQHF. In nucleotides, the CDR3 is TGTGCCAGCAGTTTATGGGGCAGGGACAATCAGCCCCAGCATTTT.

The genes are TRBV18 and TRBJ1-4; TRBD1 is a possible D gene (6 bases). The germline V and J ends were trimmed by 3 bases and 6 bases, with 8 bases remaining between them. The CDR3 runs to 13 residues. Germline-derived CDR1 and CDR2 are KGHSH and LQKENI. The CDR3 sequence: CASSPRQDEKLFF. The CDR3 coding sequence is TGTGCCAGCTCACCGCGACAGGATGAAAAACTGTTTTTT. Drawing the rest from reference TRBV18 and TRBJ1-4, the complete variable domain is NAGVMQNPRHLVRRRGQEARLRCSPMKGHSHVYWYRQLPEEGLKFMVYLQKENIIDESGMPKERFSAEFPKEGPSILRIQQVVRGDSAAYFCASSPRQDEKLFFGSGTQLSVL.

This chain uses TRBV18 with TRBJ1-1; the D is unclear. The CDR3 loop spans 13 amino acids. The V end was cut by 2 bases, the J end by 3 bases, with 7 bases between. Germline assignment: CDR1 KGHSH and CDR2 LQKENI. CDR3 sequence reads: CASSPSRDTEAFF. The CDR3 nucleotides are TGTGCCAGCTCACCAAGCCGGGACACTGAAGCTTTCTTT.

The J gene is TRBJ2-2, the V gene TRBV19; 13 positions agree with TRBD2. The CDR3 is 23 amino acids. The V segment lost 5 bases and the J segment 4 bases; nucleotides outside the gene matches: 25. Per the germline V gene, CDR1 is LNHDA and CDR2 is SQIVND (reference sequence). CDR3 in DNA: TGTGCCAGTAGTGTCAGTGGACAGGGTCGATCACTAGCGGGAGGGCTTTTCACCGGGGAGCTGTTTTTT. Translating it yields CASSVSGQGRSLAGGLFTGELFF.

This chain connects TRBV6-2 or TRBV6-3 to TRBJ2-7; 7 bases fit TRBD2. CDR3 length equals 15 residues. Germline assignment: CDR1 MNHEY and CDR2 SVGEGT. With V trimmed by 6 bases and J by 4 bases, 12 bases remained unmatched. CDR3 protein: CASSPGGMSMYEQYF. CDR3 DNA: TGTGCCAGCAGCCCCGGGGGGATGTCTATGTACGAGCAGTACTTC.

The chain is built from TRBV5-5 and TRBJ2-7, with unresolved D. V lost 1 base to trimming and J lost 3 bases, with 14 bases between them. CDR3 length: 15 residues. Germline V gives CDR1 SGHKS, CDR2 YYEKEE (reference sequence). The CDR3 DNA sequence: TGTGCCAGCAGCTTGAGAGACACGTCCTACTACGAGCAGTACTTC. It is translated as CASSLRDTSYYEQYF.

The chain couples TRBV5-1 to TRBJ2-7; 7 nucleotides align to TRBD2. The V and J ends lost 0 bases and 4 bases, in that order; junction bases with no gene match: 7. Per germline, CDR1 SGHRS and CDR2 YFSETQ. The CDR3 has 15 amino acids. This CDR3 is CASSLAGRELYEQYF. The CDR3 DNA reads as TGCGCCAGCAGCTTGGCCGGGCGGGAGCTGTACGAGCAGTACTTC. Full variable domain (outside the CDR3, taken from reference TRBV5-1 and TRBJ2-7): KAGVTQTPRYLIKTRGQQVTLSCSPISGHRSVSWYQQTPGQGLQFLFEYFSETQRNKGNFPGRFSGRQFSNSRSEMNVSTLELGDSALYLCASSLAGRELYEQYFGPGTRLTVT.

Comments on this clone: At one boundary the junction diverges from the germline segment, which might be a read error. This chain links TRBV7-7 with TRBJ2-3; TRBD1 matches at 10 bases. The CDR3 totals 19 residues. CDR1 is SSHAT and CDR2 is FNYEAQ in the germline V gene (reference sequence). CDR3 sequence: CASRERQGAGLLFTDTQYF. The DNA of the CDR3 is TGTGCTAGCAGGGAGAGACAGGGGGCAGGACTGCTATTCACAGATACGCAGTATTTT.

This clone was detected only once. One end of the junction varies from germline; a read error may be responsible. CDR3 nucleotide sequence: TGCGCCAGCAGTGAAAACAGTGAAGCTTTCTTT. Residues: CASSENSEAFF. This sequence joins TRBV10-2 and TRBJ1-1, with D unclear. Germline assignment: CDR1 WSHSY and CDR2 SAAADI. This CDR3 has 11 amino acids.

The chain links TRBV2 to TRBJ2-7; 11 bases map to TRBD2. CDR1 and CDR2 (germline): SNHLY, FYNNEI. The CDR3 is made up of 15 amino acids. Trimming at V came to 6 bases and at J to 4 bases, leaving 8 bases not matched to a gene. DNA of the CDR3: TGTGCCAGCAGAAGTGCTAGCGGGGGGAGATACGAGCAGTACTTC. Its protein product is CASRSASGGRYEQYF.

The chain couples TRBV24-1 to TRBJ2-7, with 10 bases identical to TRBD1. Per germline, CDR1 KGHDR and CDR2 SFDVKD. The CDR3 runs 16 residues. The V and J ends lost 3 bases and 0 bases, in that order; junction bases with no gene match: 4. CDR3 sequence (DNA): TGTGCCACCAGTGATCCGGGACAGGGGAACTCCTACGAGCAGTACTTC. Protein product: CATSDPGQGNSYEQYF.